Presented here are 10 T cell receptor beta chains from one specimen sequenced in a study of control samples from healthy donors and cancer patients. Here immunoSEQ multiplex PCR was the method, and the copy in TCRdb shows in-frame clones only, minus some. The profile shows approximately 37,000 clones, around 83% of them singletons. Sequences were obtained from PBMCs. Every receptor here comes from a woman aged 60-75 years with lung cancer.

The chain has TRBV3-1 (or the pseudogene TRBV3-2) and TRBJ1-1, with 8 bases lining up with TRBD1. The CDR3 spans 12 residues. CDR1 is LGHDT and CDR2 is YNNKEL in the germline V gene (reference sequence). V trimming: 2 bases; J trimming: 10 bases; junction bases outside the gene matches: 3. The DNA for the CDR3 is TGTGCCAGCAGCCAAACACAGGGGGTAGCTTTCTTT. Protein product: CASSQTQGVAFF.

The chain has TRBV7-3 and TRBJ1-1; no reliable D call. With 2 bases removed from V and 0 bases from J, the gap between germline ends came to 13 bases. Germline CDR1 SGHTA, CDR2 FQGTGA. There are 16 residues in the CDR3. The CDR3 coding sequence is TGTGCCAGCAGCTTACGTGCCGGGTCCCTGAACACTGAAGCTTTCTTT. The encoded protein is CASSLRAGSLNTEAFF.

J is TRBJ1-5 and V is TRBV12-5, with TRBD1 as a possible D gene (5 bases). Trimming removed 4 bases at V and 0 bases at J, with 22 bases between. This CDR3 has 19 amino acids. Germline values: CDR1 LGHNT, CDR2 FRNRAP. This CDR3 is CASGWDGGTRSYSNQPQHF. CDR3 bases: TGTGCTAGTGGTTGGGACGGCGGGACTCGGTCTTATAGCAATCAGCCCCAGCATTTT.

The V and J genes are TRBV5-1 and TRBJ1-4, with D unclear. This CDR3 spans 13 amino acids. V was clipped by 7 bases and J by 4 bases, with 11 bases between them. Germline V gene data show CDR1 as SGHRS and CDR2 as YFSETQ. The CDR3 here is CASSPRNNEKLFF. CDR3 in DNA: TGCGCCAGCTCCCCACGGAATAATGAAAAACTGTTTTTT.

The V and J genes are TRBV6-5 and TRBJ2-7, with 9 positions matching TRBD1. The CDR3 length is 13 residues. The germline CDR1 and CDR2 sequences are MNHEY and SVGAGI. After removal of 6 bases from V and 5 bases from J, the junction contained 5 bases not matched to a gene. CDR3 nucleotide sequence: TGTGCCAGCAGCGGGACAGGGAAGGACGAGCAGTACTTC. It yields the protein CASSGTGKDEQYF.

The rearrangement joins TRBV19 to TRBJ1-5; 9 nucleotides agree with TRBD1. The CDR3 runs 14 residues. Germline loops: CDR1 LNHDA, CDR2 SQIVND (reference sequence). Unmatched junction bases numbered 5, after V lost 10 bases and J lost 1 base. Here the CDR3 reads CATSDRGSNQPQHF. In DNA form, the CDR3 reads TGTGCCACCTCCGACAGGGGGAGCAATCAGCCCCAGCATTTT.

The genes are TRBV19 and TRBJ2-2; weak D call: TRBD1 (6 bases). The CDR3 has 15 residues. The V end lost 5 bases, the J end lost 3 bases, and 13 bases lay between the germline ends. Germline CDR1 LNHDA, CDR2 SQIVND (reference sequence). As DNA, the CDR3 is TGTGCCAGTAGTTCACGACAGGCGCACACCGGGGAGCTGTTTTTT. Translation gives CASSSRQAHTGELFF.

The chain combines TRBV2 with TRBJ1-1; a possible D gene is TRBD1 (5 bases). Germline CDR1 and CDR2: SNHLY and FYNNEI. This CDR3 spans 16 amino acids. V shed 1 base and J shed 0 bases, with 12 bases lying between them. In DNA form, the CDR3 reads TGTGCCAGCAGTGAAGGTGGGGGTAGAATGAACACTGAAGCTTTCTTT. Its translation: CASSEGGGRMNTEAFF.

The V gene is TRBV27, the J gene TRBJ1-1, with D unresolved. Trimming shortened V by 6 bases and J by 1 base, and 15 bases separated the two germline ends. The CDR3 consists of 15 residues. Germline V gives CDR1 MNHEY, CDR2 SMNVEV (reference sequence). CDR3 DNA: TGTGCCAGCAGGGGTGCAGGTGTCCCGAACACTGAAGCTTTCTTT. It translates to CASRGAGVPNTEAFF.

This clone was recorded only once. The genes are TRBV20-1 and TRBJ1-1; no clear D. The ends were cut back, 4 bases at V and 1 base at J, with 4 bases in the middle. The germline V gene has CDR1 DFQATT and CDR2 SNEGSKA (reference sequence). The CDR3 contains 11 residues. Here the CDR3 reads CSATWNTEAFF. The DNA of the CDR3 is TGCAGTGCTACCTGGAACACTGAAGCTTTCTTT.